This note documents a single TCR beta chain sequence. Treatment specified: randomized to nivolumab then ipilimumab (arm A) or the reverse (arm B). Live CD3+CD8+ CD19− CD56− cells were sorted from PBMCs. Method: immunoSEQ multiplex PCR; TCRdb's copy keeps in-frame clones and lacks some. Among about 13,000 clones, roughly four fifths were seen once, and the ten largest hold about a quarter. This record belongs to a study of sequential checkpoint blockade in melanoma. Per the germline V gene, CDR1 is SGHNT and CDR2 is YYREEE (reference sequence). V shed 4 bases and J 8 bases; nucleotides not matched to a gene: 9. CDR3 length: 14 amino acids.

This sequence originates from a human donor with melanoma. This material consisted of CD8+ T cells sorted from blood (inferred from file names), taken from a patient given nivolumab and ipilimumab in sequence. The V and J genes are TRBV5-4 and TRBJ2-1, with 7 nucleotides matching TRBD1. This CDR3 reads CASSTRQGSHEQFF. The CDR3 DNA is TGTGCCAGCAGCACTAGACAGGGCTCCCATGAGCAGTTCTTC. The full variable domain, in which reference TRBV5-4 and TRBJ2-1 provide the parts outside the CDR3, is ETGVTQSPTHLIKTRGQQVTLRCSSQSGHNTVSWYQQALGQGPQFIFQYYREEENGRGNFPPRFSGLQFPNYSSELNVNALELDDSALYLCASSTRQGSHEQFFGPGTRLTVL.